What follows are 7 T cell receptor beta chains derived from one specimen sequenced in a study of CD8 T cells in ankylosing spondylitis. TCRdb fed the 5' RACE reads into MiXCR, producing one record per CDR3 protein. The top ten hold around an eighth of the sample, which has approximately 100,000 distinct CDR3 sequences, approximately 25% seen once. The sample was synovial fluid, either unsorted or a sorted T cell fraction (not recorded which). These receptors originate from a male donor with ankylosing spondylitis.

The chain has TRBV5-6 and TRBJ2-1; TRBD1 matches at 7 bases. CDR1 is SGHDT and CDR2 is YYEEEE in the germline V gene. V was pared by 4 bases and J by 4 bases, with 11 bases of the junction left unmatched. The CDR3 contains 16 residues. DNA for the CDR3: TGTGCCAGCAGCCTCTACAGGGGAAGGGGTTACAATGAGCAGTTCTTC. Residues: CASSLYRGRGYNEQFF.

The chain joins TRBV9 to TRBJ1-1, with 7 bases lining up with TRBD1. The CDR3 loop spans 14 amino acids. Trimming took 0 bases from V and 4 from J; bases not matched to a gene: 3. CDR1 and CDR2 from the germline V gene are SGDLS and YYNGEE. In DNA, the CDR3 is TGTGCCAGCAGCGTAGACAGGGGAGGCACTGAAGCTTTCTTT. Translation gives CASSVDRGGTEAFF.

The chain recombines TRBV20-1 with TRBJ2-1, with TRBD2 matching 10 bases. Per germline, CDR1 DFQATT and CDR2 SNEGSKA (reference sequence). The V and J ends lost 0 bases and 0 bases, in that order; junction bases with no gene match: 23. The CDR3 totals 23 residues. DNA of the CDR3: TGCAGTGCTAGAGATCTTTACAGCGGGAGGGCCACCGGCCTCCCGAGCTCCTACAATGAGCAGTTCTTC. Translating it yields CSARDLYSGRATGLPSSYNEQFF.

This chain links TRBV30 with TRBJ1-4, with unresolved D. V was clipped by 2 bases and J by 0 bases, with 7 bases between them. Germline V CDR1 and CDR2: GTSNPN, SVGIG (reference sequence). The CDR3 runs to 14 residues. The CDR3 region is CAWSIPATNEKLFF. The CDR3 coding sequence is TGTGCCTGGAGTATCCCCGCAACTAATGAAAAACTGTTTTTT.

This clonotype was picked up many times. The chain has TRBV7-2 and TRBJ1-1; no definite D call. CDR1 and CDR2 from the germline V gene are SGHTA and FQGNSA. The V gene lost 4 bases and the J gene lost 1 base, with 10 bases spanning the gap. The CDR3 extends over 14 amino acids. The CDR3 loop reads CASSSPPGNTEAFF. Here the CDR3 DNA reads TGTGCCAGCAGCTCCCCCCCGGGGAACACTGAAGCTTTCTTT.

This clonotype was picked up a small number of times. V usage is TRBV18 and J usage is TRBJ1-4; 10 nucleotides line up with TRBD1. Per the germline V gene, CDR1 is KGHSH and CDR2 is LQKENI. CDR3 length: 15 amino acids. Trimming took 6 bases from V and 2 from J; bases not matched to a gene: 3. CDR3 sequence: CASSMGQGTNEKLFF. Written as DNA, the CDR3 is TGTGCCAGCTCGATGGGACAGGGGACTAATGAAAAACTGTTTTTT.

The sample holds a few counts of this clonotype. This chain uses TRBV11-2 with TRBJ2-3; TRBD2 matches at 9 bases. The V segment lost 3 bases and the J segment 6 bases; nucleotides outside the gene matches: 4. Germline V gene lookup returns CDR1 SGHAT and CDR2 FQNNGV. CDR3 size: 14 residues. CDR3 region: CASSLVAGADTQYF. CDR3 DNA: TGTGCCAGCAGCTTGGTAGCGGGAGCGGATACGCAGTATTTT.